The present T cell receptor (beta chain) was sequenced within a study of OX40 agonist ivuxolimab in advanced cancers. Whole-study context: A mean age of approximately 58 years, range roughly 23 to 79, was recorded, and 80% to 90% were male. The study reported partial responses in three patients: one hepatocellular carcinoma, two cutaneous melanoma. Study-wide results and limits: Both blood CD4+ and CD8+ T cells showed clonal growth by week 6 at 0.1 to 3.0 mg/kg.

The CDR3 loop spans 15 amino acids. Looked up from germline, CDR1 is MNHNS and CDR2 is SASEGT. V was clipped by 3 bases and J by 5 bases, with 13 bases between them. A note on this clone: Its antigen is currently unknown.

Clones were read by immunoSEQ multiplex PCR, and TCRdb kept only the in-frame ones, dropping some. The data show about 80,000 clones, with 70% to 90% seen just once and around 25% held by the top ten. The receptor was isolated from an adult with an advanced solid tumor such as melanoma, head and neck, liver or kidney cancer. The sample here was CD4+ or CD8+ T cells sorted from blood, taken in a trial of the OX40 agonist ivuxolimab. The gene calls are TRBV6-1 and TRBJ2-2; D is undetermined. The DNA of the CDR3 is TGTGCCAGCAGTGACTGGCTTAGAGGAACCGGGGAGCTGTTTTTT. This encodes CASSDWLRGTGELFF.